This T cell receptor beta chain was sequenced during a study of blood T cell repertoires in COVID-19. In the study overall: T cells, B-cell-depleted T cells, or PBMCs supplied cDNA or gDNA.

Deletions cut 0 bases from V and 2 bases from J, with 16 bases between. The germline V gene encodes CDR1 LGHNA and CDR2 YNFKEQ. The CDR3 loop spans 18 amino acids. Study processing details: The authors estimated nucleated cell counts from reference gene primer amplification. The table came from immunoSEQ multiplex PCR; TCRdb's copy has only in-frame clones and leaves some out. The D gene and trimming were derived from the DNA, and the V and J assignments and clone size from that table. The sample records 250,000 or so clones, over 80% being singletons. The J gene is TRBJ1-4, the V gene TRBV4-2; D possibly corresponds to TRBD1 (6 bases). The material sequenced was peripheral blood. This TCR was recovered from a human donor in a cohort sampled during active COVID-19. The CDR3 nucleotides are TGTGCCAGCAGCCAAGATCCCCAGGGGCTCGGGACTAATGAAAAACTGTTTTTT. Protein sequence: CASSQDPQGLGTNEKLFF.